The T cell receptor beta chain under discussion was sequenced for a study of T cell repertoires in cytomegalovirus infection. Regarding the study as a whole: Ex vivo responses were dominated by HLA-C-restricted CMV-specific TCR beta clonotypes.

Worth noting for this clonotype: The antigen is not known.

TCRdb re-called the reads with MiXCR, one entry per CDR3 protein. This table has tens of thousands of distinct CDR3 sequences, 42% appearing once. This specimen consisted of CD8+ T cells from cultured PBMCs, obtained from culture after CMV antigen stimulation. This clonotype originated in a human donor in good health (CMV status not recorded). Some clones in this sample may be carry-over from other donors' samples.

The CDR3 DNA reads as TGTGCCAGCAGCCCCGAGTTTCTGGGGCCTGACTCTGGAAACACCATATATTTT. Protein: CASSPEFLGPDSGNTIYF. The chain links TRBV7-2 to TRBJ1-3; maybe TRBD1 (5 bases). Per germline, CDR1 SGHTA and CDR2 FQGNSA. Trimming took off 5 bases at V and 0 bases at J, with 20 bases between the two ends. This CDR3 contains 18 residues.